The T cell receptor (beta chain) described here comes from a study of beta chain features in type 1 diabetes. Germline V CDR1 and CDR2: LNHDA, SQIVND (reference sequence). Trimming removed 11 bases from V and 5 bases from J, with 18 bases in between. The CDR3 runs to 13 residues. Only a few counts were recorded for this clone. Expressed TCRB transcripts were sequenced after all isolated RNA was converted to cDNA. This table comes from immunoSEQ multiplex PCR, and its TCRdb copy is limited to in-frame clones, with some not included. Found here are under 400,000 clones, 14% of them singletons; the top ten hold approximately 6.7%.

The sequencing input was central memory CD4+ T cells from blood. The sequence was obtained from a man aged 25 to 40 in good health. J is TRBJ1-1 and V is TRBV19, with D perhaps TRBD1 (6 bases). DNA for the CDR3: TGTGCCTCTAGGGGCGGGGGGCAAACTGAAGCTTTCTTT. This codes for CASRGGGQTEAFF.